This is a list of T cell receptor beta chains from one sample in a study of T-cell reconstitution after alpha-beta-depleted transplantation in children. TCRdb reprocessed the PCR reads with MiXCR, giving one entry per CDR3 protein. The sample lists approximately 650,000 distinct CDR3 sequences, around 14% occurring once. The material sequenced was PBMCs, taken before TCRalphabeta/CD19-depleted stem cell transplant. The receptors stem from a girl under 10 years old with congenital amegakaryocytic thrombocytopenia, due to receive a stem cell transplant. The CDR3 runs from the conserved cysteine through the conserved F or W. A D gene is named only where the DNA matches it firmly. Part of the rows lack a size; the others show once, few, many or a class for expanded clones.

length	size	D	V	J	DNA	CDR3
15	many	.	TRBV28	TRBJ2-7	TGTGCCAGCAGTTTGAGGGGGGAGAATGCGTACGAGCAGTACTTC	CASSLRGENAYEQYF
17	many	.	TRBV20-1	TRBJ1-1	TGCAGTGCTAGAGATATAGGCGCGGGGCAGGAGAACACTGAAGCTTTCTTT	CSARDIGAGQENTEAFF
11	few	.	TRBV27	TRBJ2-7	TGTGCCAGCGCAGGGGTTGCGGAGCAGTACTTC	CASAGVAEQYF
15	.	TRBD1	TRBV7-9	TRBJ2-5	TGTGCCAGCAGCTTGGCTACAACAGGGGGAGAGACCCAGTACTTC	CASSLATTGGETQYF
14	many	.	TRBV29-1	TRBJ2-1	TGCAGCGTTGTGGGGGACGGTCGATACAATGAGCAGTTCTTC	CSVVGDGRYNEQFF
14	many	TRBD2	TRBV4-1	TRBJ2-5	TGCGCCAGCAGCCAGAGCGGGAGGGAAGAGACCCAGTACTTC	CASSQSGREETQYF
13	few	.	TRBV5-5	TRBJ1-1	TGTGCCAGCACCACTAACGGATACCCGGAAGCTTTCTTT	CASTTNGYPEAFF
14	few	TRBD2	TRBV12-3/TRBV12-4	TRBJ2-1	TGTGCCAGCAGGCCGGGGGGGCCCTACAATGAGCAGTTCTTC	CASRPGGPYNEQFF
15	.	.	TRBV7-6	TRBJ2-3	TGTGCCAGCAGCGTGGACACCGTGGGTGCAGATACGCAGTATTTT	CASSVDTVGADTQYF
19	.	TRBD1	TRBV12-3/TRBV12-4	TRBJ2-2	TGTGCCAGCAGCCGGAGGGACAGGGGGCTTAGAACGAACACCGGGGAGCTGTTTTTT	CASSRRDRGLRTNTGELFF
15	.	.	TRBV6-4	TRBJ2-1	TGTGCCAGCAGTGTTATCGGGGGATCCTACAATGAGCAGTTCTTC	CASSVIGGSYNEQFF
14	.	.	TRBV5-1	TRBJ1-2	TGCGCCAGCAGCTTGGGGACCACAGGGTTCGGCGACACCTTC	CASSLGTTGFGDTF
15	many	TRBD2	TRBV5-1	TRBJ2-7	TGCGCCAGCAGCTTGGGACTAGCGCCTAGGGAGGTGCAGTACTTC	CASSLGLAPREVQYF
16	few	TRBD2	TRBV7-6	TRBJ2-7	TGTGCCAGCAGCTTAGCGCATCGGGAGGGCGGTTACGAGCAGTACTTC	CASSLAHREGGYEQYF
16	.	.	TRBV7-6	TRBJ1-1	TGTGCCAGCAGCTTAGATACGGGGGCGCGGAACACTGAAGCTTTCTTT	CASSLDTGARNTEAFF
16	.	TRBD1	TRBV6-5	TRBJ2-7	TGTGCCAGCAGTTACCGAGAGTCACAGGGGCATTACGAGCAGTACTTC	CASSYRESQGHYEQYF
15	.	.	TRBV5-1	TRBJ2-7	TGCGCCAGCAGCTTGCGGGGCTTCACCCACTACGAGCAGTACTTC	CASSLRGFTHYEQYF
18	many	TRBD2	TRBV11-3	TRBJ2-1	TGTGCCAGCAGCTCAGGAGCTGGCGGGGGAGAGGCCTACAATGAGCAGTTCTTC	CASSSGAGGGEAYNEQFF
17	many	.	TRBV7-2	TRBJ2-1	TGTGCCAGCAGCTCCCCCGCTTTAGCCCCTACCTACAATGAGCAGTTCTTC	CASSSPALAPTYNEQFF
14	many	.	TRBV20-1	TRBJ1-4	TGCAGTGCCCCCAGGGCAGGGGTTAATGAAAAACTGTTTTTT	CSAPRAGVNEKLFF
16	many	TRBD2	TRBV20-1	TRBJ2-1	TGCAGTGCTGGGCCTGGGACTAGCGGACCCTACAATGAGCAGTTCTTC	CSAGPGTSGPYNEQFF
15	many	.	TRBV24-1	TRBJ2-3	TGTGCCACCAGTGACCGTACTATTTTTCCAGATACGCAGTATTTT	CATSDRTIFPDTQYF
13	many	.	TRBV5-1	TRBJ2-7	TGCGCCAGCAGCGAGAGTGCGACCTACGAGCAGTACTTC	CASSESATYEQYF
19	many	TRBD1	TRBV10-3	TRBJ2-1	TGTGCCATCAGTGAGTCGATTCCCAGGGGGAGACGCTCCTACAATGAGCAGTTCTTC	CAISESIPRGRRSYNEQFF
13	many	.	TRBV29-1	TRBJ2-5	TGCAGCGTTGAGATACAGGGAGGCCAGACCCAGTACTTC	CSVEIQGGQTQYF
13	many	.	TRBV20-1	TRBJ1-1	TGCAGTGCTAGGTACGACCGTGGTACTGAAGCTTTCTTT	CSARYDRGTEAFF
14	many	.	TRBV12-3/TRBV12-4	TRBJ1-2	TGTGCCAGCAGACCGGGGGGAACAGCCTATGGCTACACCTTC	CASRPGGTAYGYTF
12	few	.	TRBV29-1	TRBJ2-3	TGCAGCGTCCAAGCTCCACCGAATACGCAGTATTTT	CSVQAPPNTQYF
11	many	.	TRBV20-1	TRBJ1-1	TGCAGCGCAAGGCGGTTGACTGAAGCTTTCTTT	CSARRLTEAFF
11	.	.	TRBV7-9	TRBJ2-5	TGTGCCAGCAGCTCGTTCGAGACCCAGTACTTC	CASSSFETQYF
13	many	.	TRBV12-3/TRBV12-4	TRBJ1-4	TGTGCCAGCAGTTTTGGACAGAATGAAAAACTGTTTTTT	CASSFGQNEKLFF
14	.	TRBD1	TRBV14	TRBJ1-4	TGTGCCAGCAGCCGGGACAGGGTTGGTGAAAAACTGTTTTTT	CASSRDRVGEKLFF
13	few	.	TRBV5-1	TRBJ2-1	TGCGCCAGCAGCGTTGTGGGGGTCAATGAGCAGTTCTTC	CASSVVGVNEQFF
15	.	.	TRBV5-1	TRBJ1-1	TGCGCCAGCAGCTTGGCTGGCCAGATTAACACTGAAGCTTTCTTT	CASSLAGQINTEAFF
15	.	.	TRBV5-1	TRBJ1-2	TGCGCCAGCAGCTTGGCCCAGAGTTACCCCTATGGCTACACCTTC	CASSLAQSYPYGYTF
19	many	TRBD2	TRBV20-1	TRBJ2-3	TGCAGTGCTAGAGGAAGGGGGACTAGCGGGATATGGTTAGCGGATACGCAGTATTTT	CSARGRGTSGIWLADTQYF
15	many	.	TRBV5-1	TRBJ1-4	TGCGCCAGCAGGCCCGACTGGGCAACTAATGAAAAACTGTTTTTT	CASRPDWATNEKLFF
14	many	TRBD2	TRBV20-1	TRBJ2-3	TGCAGTGCCTTACTAGCGGGGAGCACAGATACGCAGTATTTT	CSALLAGSTDTQYF